This T cell receptor beta chain was profiled in a study of human thymus T cells. Infants served as donors; they were healthy and Finnish and were having corrective surgery for congenital heart defects. Only four of the eight donors provided an approximately 0.45-1 mL blood sample. The CDR3 covers 18 residues. Method: immunoSEQ multiplex PCR; TCRdb's copy keeps in-frame clones and lacks some. The top ten clones hold about 0.12% of a sample with 40,000 to 45,000 clones, roughly 94% of them seen once. This sequence originates from a boy younger than two with a congenital heart defect but otherwise immunologically healthy. This rearrangement joins TRBV1 to TRBJ2-1; TRBD2, as called in the table, went unchecked against the DNA. TRBV1 is a pseudogene. Sequencing was carried out using blood. The chain's CDR3 is CTSSQDGLASGGYNEQFF. The CDR3 DNA follows: TGCACCAGCAGCCAAGATGGACTTGCTAGCGGGGGCTACAATGAGCAGTTCTTC.